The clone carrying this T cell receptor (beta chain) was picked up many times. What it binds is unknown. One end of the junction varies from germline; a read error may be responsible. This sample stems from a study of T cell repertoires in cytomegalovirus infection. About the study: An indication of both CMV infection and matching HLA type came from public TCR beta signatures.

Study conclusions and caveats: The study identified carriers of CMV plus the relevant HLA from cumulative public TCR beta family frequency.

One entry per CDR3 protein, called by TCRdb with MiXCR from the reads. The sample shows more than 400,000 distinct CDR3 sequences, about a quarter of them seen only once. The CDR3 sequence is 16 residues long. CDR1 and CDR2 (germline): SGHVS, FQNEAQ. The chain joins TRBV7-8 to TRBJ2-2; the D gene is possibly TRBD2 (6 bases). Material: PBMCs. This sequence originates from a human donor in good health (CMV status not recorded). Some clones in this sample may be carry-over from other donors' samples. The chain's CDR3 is CASKSKRVGNAGELFF. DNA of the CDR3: TGTGCCAGCAAGTCCAAGCGGGTTGGGAACGCCGGGGAGCTGTTTTTT.